This is a list of T cell receptor beta chains from one sample in a study of T cell responses to AZD1222 COVID-19 vaccine. Clones were sequenced by immunoSEQ multiplex PCR, and TCRdb holds only the in-frame ones, with some missing. The data hold tens of thousands of clones, with roughly 85% observed a single time. The sample in question was peripheral blood, obtained 28 days after the second AZD1222 dose. The receptors here all came from an adult who received the AZD1222 COVID-19 vaccine. The CDR3 runs from the conserved cysteine through the conserved F or W. Each record gives: CDR3 protein, V gene, J gene, D gene. The D gene is left open where the match is weak.

CDR3: CASSSVDGELFF; V: TRBV3-1/TRBV3-2; J: TRBJ2-2; D: .
CDR3: CASRGGAGNTIYF; V: TRBV2; J: TRBJ1-3; D: .
CDR3: CASSLDRGSYEQYF; V: TRBV5-4; J: TRBJ2-7; D: TRBD1
CDR3: CASTQGQHGNEKLFF; V: TRBV28; J: TRBJ1-4; D: .
CDR3: CSVSTGANTGELFF; V: TRBV29-1; J: TRBJ2-2; D: TRBD1
CDR3: CAIRAERDYTF; V: TRBV10-3; J: TRBJ1-2; D: .
CDR3: CASSAEVGGTGDNEQFF; V: TRBV9; J: TRBJ2-1; D: TRBD1
CDR3: CASSWTVTNYGYTF; V: TRBV28; J: TRBJ1-2; D: .
CDR3: CASSYTQGNTGELFF; V: TRBV7-9; J: TRBJ2-2; D: .
CDR3: CASSSRQGNQPQHF; V: TRBV7-2; J: TRBJ1-5; D: TRBD1
CDR3: CASKMQGYYGYTF; V: TRBV28; J: TRBJ1-2; D: .
CDR3: CATSDLMADYGYTF; V: TRBV24-1; J: TRBJ1-2; D: .
CDR3: CASSDPGSNYGYTF; V: TRBV25-1; J: TRBJ1-2; D: .
CDR3: CASSLTSGAADTQYF; V: TRBV7-3; J: TRBJ2-3; D: TRBD2